What follows are 14 T cell receptor beta chains derived from one specimen sequenced in a study of cytomegalovirus exposure and HLA in healthy donors. Vbeta (60) and Jbeta (13) primers were used in the PCR. Measured with immunoSEQ multiplex PCR; TCRdb has only the in-frame clones, and not every one. The sample comprises about 150,000 clones, 88% of which are singletons, and roughly 0.5% rests with the top ten. The material sequenced was PBMCs. The origin of the receptors is a woman between 40 and 50 years old in good health and CMV-seronegative.

This clone has only one observation. The chain is built from TRBV7-8 and TRBJ1-5; 7 positions agree with TRBD1. Germline CDR1 reads SGHVS; CDR2 reads FQNEAQ. The CDR3 is made up of 14 amino acids. The junction had 10 bases not matched to a gene; V was cut back by 5 bases and J by 9 bases. CDR3 amino acids: CASSLVQGGAPQHF. In DNA, the CDR3 is TGTGCCAGCAGCCTTGTTCAGGGGGGTGCGCCCCAGCATTTT.

V usage is TRBV5-4 and J usage is TRBJ2-1; 8 positions match TRBD2. Germline CDR1 is SGHNT and CDR2 is YYREEE (reference sequence). V lost 7 bases to trimming and J lost 6 bases; unmatched junction nucleotides: 9. The CDR3 spans 14 residues. The CDR3 spells CASRNVGRANEQFF. CDR3 DNA sequence: TGTGCCAGCCGGAATGTCGGGAGGGCCAATGAGCAGTTCTTC.

V and J are TRBV10-3 and TRBJ2-3, with D maybe TRBD1 (6 bases). The germline V gene encodes CDR1 ENHRY and CDR2 SYGVKD. The CDR3 spans 15 residues. The germline V and J ends were trimmed by 2 bases and 1 base, with 10 bases remaining between them. CDR3 amino acids: CAISEEGVGTDTQYF. In nucleotides, the CDR3 is TGTGCCATCAGTGAGGAGGGGGTTGGCACAGATACGCAGTATTTT.

J is TRBJ2-1 and V is TRBV7-9; tentatively, D is TRBD2 (6 bases). V was pared by 4 bases and J by 3 bases, with 16 bases between. Germline lookup yields CDR1 SEHNR and CDR2 FQNEAQ (reference sequence). This CDR3 has 16 residues. The CDR3 region has the DNA TGTGCCAGCAGCTATGCGGGACTCCGGGGCTACAATGAGCAGTTCTTC. Its translation: CASSYAGLRGYNEQFF.

V is TRBV28 and J is TRBJ2-3, with TRBD2 identical over 8 bases. The V gene's germline CDR1 is MDHEN and CDR2 SYDVKM. V lost 5 bases and J lost 6; bases outside the gene matches: 10. The CDR3 is made up of 15 amino acids. CDR3: CASSTNSGNMDTQYF. The CDR3 region has the DNA TGTGCCAGCAGTACCAATAGCGGGAATATGGATACGCAGTATTTT.

This chain connects TRBV29-1 to TRBJ2-1, with 7 bases lining up with TRBD2. The CDR3 is made up of 14 amino acids. The junction had 8 bases not matched to a gene; V was cut back by 7 bases and J by 2 bases. Germline CDR1 is SQVTM and CDR2 is ANQGSEA. DNA for the CDR3: TGCAGCGCCGGAGGGCTAGCGGCCTACAATGAGCAGTTCTTC. Protein: CSAGGLAAYNEQFF.

The V gene is TRBV2, the J gene TRBJ1-3, with TRBD1 identical over 7 bases. The V and J ends lost 2 bases and 2 bases, in that order; junction bases with no gene match: 12. This CDR3 has 18 residues. Germline V CDR1 and CDR2: SNHLY, FYNNEI. The DNA of the CDR3 is TGTGCCAGCAGTGAAAGAGGAGGGACAGACCATCCTGGAAACACCATATATTTT. This encodes CASSERGGTDHPGNTIYF.

V gene TRBV6-5 combines with J gene TRBJ1-6, with D unclear. Germline V lookup: CDR1 MNHEY, CDR2 SVGAGI. This CDR3 is built from 13 residues. Trimming cost V 0 bases and J 9 bases, with 6 bases left between them. In DNA form, the CDR3 reads TGTGCCAGCAGTTACTCTTCGTCTTCACCCCTCCACTTT. It translates to CASSYSSSSPLHF.

This chain connects TRBV5-1 to TRBJ2-1; TRBD2 matches 10 bases. Germline V gives CDR1 SGHRS, CDR2 YFSETQ. The V segment lost 4 bases and the J segment 3 bases; nucleotides outside the gene matches: 7. The CDR3 is 16 residues long. In nucleotides, the CDR3 is TGCGCCAGCAGCGGAAGCGGGGGGGAGGGCTACAATGAGCAGTTCTTC. Translation: CASSGSGGEGYNEQFF.

This clone was seen just once. V is TRBV15 and J is TRBJ2-7; TRBD1 aligns across 8 bases. Per germline, CDR1 LNHNV and CDR2 YYDKDF (reference sequence). With 1 base clipped from V and 3 bases from J, the junction kept 2 bases outside the gene matches. The CDR3 extends over 14 amino acids. The CDR3 loop is CATSRGQGRYEQYF. The CDR3 nucleotides read TGTGCCACCAGCAGAGGACAGGGGCGCTACGAGCAGTACTTC.

V usage is TRBV11-2 and J usage is TRBJ2-2; TRBD1 matches 7 bases. CDR1 and CDR2 (germline): SGHAT, FQNNGV. CDR3 length equals 15 residues. V gave up 2 bases and J gave up 0 bases; unmatched junction bases: 0. CDR3 sequence (DNA): TGTGCCAGCAGCTTACAGGGGGCGAACACCGGGGAGCTGTTTTTT. It is translated as CASSLQGANTGELFF.

This clone was recorded only once. The rearrangement uses TRBV10-3 and TRBJ1-2, with D hard to call. Germline CDR1 and CDR2: ENHRY and SYGVKD. CDR3 length: 14 residues. V lost 4 bases and J 0 bases, leaving 9 bases between the germline ends. As DNA, the CDR3 is TGTGCCATCAGTGTTGTCAACTCTAACTATGGCTACACCTTC. It encodes CAISVVNSNYGYTF.

The rearrangement uses TRBV9 and TRBJ2-5, with 13 bases matching TRBD2. CDR3 length: 16 residues. Per the germline V gene, CDR1 is SGDLS and CDR2 is YYNGEE. V lost 4 bases and J lost 3; bases outside the gene matches: 6. The CDR3: CASSHHGTSGEETQYF. The CDR3 DNA sequence: TGTGCCAGCAGCCACCATGGGACTAGCGGGGAAGAGACCCAGTACTTC. The whole variable domain, filled in from reference TRBV9 and TRBJ2-5, reads DSGVTQTPKHLITATGQRVTLRCSPRSGDLSVYWYQQSLDQGLQFLIQYYNGEERAKGNILERFSAQQFPDLHSELNLSSLELGDSALYFCASSHHGTSGEETQYFGPGTRLLVL.

The V and J genes are TRBV7-3 and TRBJ2-7, with 7 bases lining up with TRBD1. V lost 4 bases and J lost 3; bases outside the gene matches: 3. The CDR3 contains 13 residues. CDR1 SGHTA and CDR2 FQGTGA come from the germline V gene. The CDR3 DNA reads as TGTGCCAGCAGCTCCGCAGGGGGCTACGAGCAGTACTTC. Translated, it gives CASSSAGGYEQYF.